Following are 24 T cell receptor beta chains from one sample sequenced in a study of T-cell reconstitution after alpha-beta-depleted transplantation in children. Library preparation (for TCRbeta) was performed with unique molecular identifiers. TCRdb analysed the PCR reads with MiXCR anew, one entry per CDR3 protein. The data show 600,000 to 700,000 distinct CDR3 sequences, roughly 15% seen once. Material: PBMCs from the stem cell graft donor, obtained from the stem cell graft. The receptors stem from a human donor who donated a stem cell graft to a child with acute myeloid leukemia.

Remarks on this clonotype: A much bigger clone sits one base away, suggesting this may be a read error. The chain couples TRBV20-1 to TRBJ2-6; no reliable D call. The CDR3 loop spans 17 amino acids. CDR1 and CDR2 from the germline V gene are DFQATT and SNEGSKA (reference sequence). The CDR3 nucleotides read TGCTGTGCTAGAGATAGCCGGGCAGCCTCTGGGGCCAACGTCCTGACTTTC. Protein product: CCARDSRAASGANVLTF.

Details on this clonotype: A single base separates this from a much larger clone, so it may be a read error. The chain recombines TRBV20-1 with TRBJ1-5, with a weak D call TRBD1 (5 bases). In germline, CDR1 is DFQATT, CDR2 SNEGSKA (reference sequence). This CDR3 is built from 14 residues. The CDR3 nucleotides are TGCTGTGCTAGGGGACGGGATAGCAATCAGCCCCAGCATTTT. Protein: CCARGRDSNQPQHF.

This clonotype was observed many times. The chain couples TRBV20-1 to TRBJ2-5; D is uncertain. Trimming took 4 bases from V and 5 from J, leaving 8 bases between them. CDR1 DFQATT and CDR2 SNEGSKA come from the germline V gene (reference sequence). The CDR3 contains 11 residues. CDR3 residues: CSATVYETQYF. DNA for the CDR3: TGCAGTGCTACCGTCTACGAGACCCAGTACTTC.

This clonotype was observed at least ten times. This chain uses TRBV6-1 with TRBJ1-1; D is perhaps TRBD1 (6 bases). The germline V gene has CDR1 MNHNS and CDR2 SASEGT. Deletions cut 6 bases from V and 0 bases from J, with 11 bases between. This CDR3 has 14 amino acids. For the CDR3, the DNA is TGTGCCAGCAGCAAAGGGGGAGTGAACACTGAAGCTTTCTTT. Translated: CASSKGGVNTEAFF.

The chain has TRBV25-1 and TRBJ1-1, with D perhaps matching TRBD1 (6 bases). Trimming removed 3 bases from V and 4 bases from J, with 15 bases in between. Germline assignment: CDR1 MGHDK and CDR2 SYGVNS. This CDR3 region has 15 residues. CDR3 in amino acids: CASSDSQGSGTEAFF. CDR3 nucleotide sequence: TGTGCCAGCAGTGATTCGCAGGGGAGTGGCACTGAAGCTTTCTTT.

The CDR3 is CASSLPPQTEANEQFF. CDR3 sequence (DNA): TGTGCCAGCAGCTTACCTCCTCAGACAGAAGCCAATGAGCAGTTCTTC. The rearrangement uses TRBV11-2 and TRBJ2-1, with D perhaps matching TRBD1 (5 bases). CDR3 size: 16 residues. CDR1 SGHAT and CDR2 FQNNGV come from the germline V gene. V gave up 2 bases and J gave up 6 bases, with 17 bases separating them.

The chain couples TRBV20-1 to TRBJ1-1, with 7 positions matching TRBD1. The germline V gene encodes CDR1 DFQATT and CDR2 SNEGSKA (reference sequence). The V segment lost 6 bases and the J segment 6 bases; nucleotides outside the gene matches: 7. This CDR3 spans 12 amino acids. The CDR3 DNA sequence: TGCAGTGCCCATGGACAGGAGTCTGAAGCTTTCTTT. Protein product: CSAHGQESEAFF.

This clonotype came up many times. The CDR3 DNA is TGTGCCAGCAGCGTGGGGGGTAGCAATCAGCCCCAGCATTTT. As protein: CASSVGGSNQPQHF. The J gene is TRBJ1-5, the V gene TRBV9; D possibly corresponds to TRBD1 (5 bases). V lost 2 bases to trimming and J lost 0 bases, with 6 bases between them. CDR3 length equals 14 residues. Germline assignment: CDR1 SGDLS and CDR2 YYNGEE.

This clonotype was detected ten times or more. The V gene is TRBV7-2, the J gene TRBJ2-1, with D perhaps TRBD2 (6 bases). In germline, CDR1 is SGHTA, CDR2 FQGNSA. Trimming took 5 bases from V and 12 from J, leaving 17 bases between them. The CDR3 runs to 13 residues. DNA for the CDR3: TGTGCCAGCAGCCATATGGGGGGTGGTGGGCAGTTCTTC. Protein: CASSHMGGGGQFF. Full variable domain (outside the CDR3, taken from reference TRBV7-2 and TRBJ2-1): GAGVSQSPSNKVTEKGKDVELRCDPISGHTALYWYRQSLGQGLEFLIYFQGNSAPDKSGLPSDRFSAERTGGSVSTLTIQRTQQEDSAVYLCASSHMGGGGQFFGPGTRLTVL.

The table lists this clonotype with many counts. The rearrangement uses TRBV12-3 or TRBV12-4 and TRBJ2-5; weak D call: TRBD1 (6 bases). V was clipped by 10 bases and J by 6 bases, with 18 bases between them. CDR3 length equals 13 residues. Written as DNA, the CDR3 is TGTGCCACCCTCGACCCAGGGGAACAGACCCAGTACTTC. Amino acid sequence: CATLDPGEQTQYF.

CDR3 loop: CASSSPPGSAHNSPLHF. CDR3 nucleotides: TGTGCCAGCAGTTCCCCGCCTGGAAGCGCTCATAATTCACCCCTCCACTTT. This chain connects TRBV12-3 or TRBV12-4 to TRBJ1-6; D remains unclear. The CDR3 length is 17 residues. V gave up 4 bases and J gave up 5 bases, with 18 bases separating them.

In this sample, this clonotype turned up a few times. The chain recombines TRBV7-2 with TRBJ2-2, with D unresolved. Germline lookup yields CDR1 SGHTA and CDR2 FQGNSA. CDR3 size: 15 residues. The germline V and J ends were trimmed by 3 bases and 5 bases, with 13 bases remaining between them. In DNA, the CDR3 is TGTGCCAGCAGCTTGGTACGGAGAGTTACCGGGGAGCTGTTTTTT. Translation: CASSLVRRVTGELFF.

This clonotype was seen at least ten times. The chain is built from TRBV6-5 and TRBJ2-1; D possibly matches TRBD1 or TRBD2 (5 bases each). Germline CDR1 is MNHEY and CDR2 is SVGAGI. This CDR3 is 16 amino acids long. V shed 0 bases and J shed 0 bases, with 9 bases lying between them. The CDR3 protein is CASSYSGASSYNEQFF. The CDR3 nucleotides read TGTGCCAGCAGTTACTCCGGGGCGAGCTCCTACAATGAGCAGTTCTTC.

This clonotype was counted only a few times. In DNA form, the CDR3 reads TGTGCCAGCATGGGGGGATCAGATACGCAGTATTTT. This gives the protein CASMGGSDTQYF. The V gene is TRBV13, the J gene TRBJ2-3; a possible D gene is TRBD2 (6 bases). V was shortened by 7 bases and J by 4 bases, with 9 bases between the two germline ends. The germline V gene encodes CDR1 PRHDT and CDR2 FYEKMQ (reference sequence). CDR3 length: 12 residues. Full variable domain (outside the CDR3, taken from reference TRBV13 and TRBJ2-3): AAGVIQSPRHLIKEKRETATLKCYPIPRHDTVYWYQQGPGQDPQFLISFYEKMQSDKGSIPDRFSAQQFSDYHSELNMSSLELGDSALYFCASMGGSDTQYFGPGTRLTVL.

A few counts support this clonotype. The CDR3 region is CASSQEYWAGANVLTF. The CDR3 DNA reads TGCGCCAGCAGCCAAGAGTATTGGGCTGGGGCCAACGTCCTGACTTTC. The gene calls are TRBV4-3 and TRBJ2-6; no reliable D call. Trimming pared 0 bases from V and 2 bases from J, leaving 8 bases between. CDR1 and CDR2 (germline): LGHNA, YSLEER. CDR3 size: 16 residues.

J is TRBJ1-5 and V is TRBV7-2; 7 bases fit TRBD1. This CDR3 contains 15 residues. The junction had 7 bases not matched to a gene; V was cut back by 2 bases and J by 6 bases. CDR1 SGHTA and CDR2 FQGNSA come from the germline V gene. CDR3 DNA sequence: TGTGCCAGCAGCTTAAATGAACAGGGGTCTCAGCCCCAGCATTTT. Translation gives CASSLNEQGSQPQHF.

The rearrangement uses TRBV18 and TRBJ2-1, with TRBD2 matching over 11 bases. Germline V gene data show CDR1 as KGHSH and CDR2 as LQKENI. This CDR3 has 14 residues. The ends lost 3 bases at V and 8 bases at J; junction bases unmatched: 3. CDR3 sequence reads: CASSPTSGAYEQFF. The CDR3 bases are TGTGCCAGCTCACCGACTAGCGGGGCCTATGAGCAGTTCTTC.

The CDR3 bases are TGTGCCAGCAGCTTACTGGTAACCACCCCATCTGGAAACACCATATATTTT. It specifies CASSLLVTTPSGNTIYF. This chain joins TRBV7-8 and TRBJ1-3; no reliable D call. Germline assignment: CDR1 SGHVS and CDR2 FQNEAQ. The CDR3 totals 17 residues. V was pared by 2 bases and J by 1 base, with 15 bases between.

The CDR3 here is CASSPGAYEQYV. The DNA of the CDR3 is TGTGCCAGCTCACCAGGGGCTTACGAGCAGTACGTC. The chain joins TRBV18 to TRBJ2-7; perhaps TRBD1 as D (5 bases). Germline V gene data show CDR1 as KGHSH and CDR2 as LQKENI. V gave up 2 bases and J gave up 4 bases, with 6 bases separating them. This CDR3 region has 12 residues.

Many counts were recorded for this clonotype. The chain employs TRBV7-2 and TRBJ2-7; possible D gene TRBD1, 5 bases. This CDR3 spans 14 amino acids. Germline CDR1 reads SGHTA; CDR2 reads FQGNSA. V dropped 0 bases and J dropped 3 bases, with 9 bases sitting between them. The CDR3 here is CASSLAQDSYEQYF. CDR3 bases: TGTGCCAGCAGCTTAGCGCAAGACAGCTACGAGCAGTACTTC. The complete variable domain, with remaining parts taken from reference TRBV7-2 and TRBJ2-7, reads GAGVSQSPSNKVTEKGKDVELRCDPISGHTALYWYRQSLGQGLEFLIYFQGNSAPDKSGLPSDRFSAERTGGSVSTLTIQRTQQEDSAVYLCASSLAQDSYEQYFGPGTRLTVT.

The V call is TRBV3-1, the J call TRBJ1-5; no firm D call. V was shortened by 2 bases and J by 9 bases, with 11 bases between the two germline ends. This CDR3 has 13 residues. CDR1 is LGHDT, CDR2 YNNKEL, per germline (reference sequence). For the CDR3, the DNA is TGTGCCAGCAGCCAACAGCCCCATCGGCCCCAGCATTTT. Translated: CASSQQPHRPQHF.

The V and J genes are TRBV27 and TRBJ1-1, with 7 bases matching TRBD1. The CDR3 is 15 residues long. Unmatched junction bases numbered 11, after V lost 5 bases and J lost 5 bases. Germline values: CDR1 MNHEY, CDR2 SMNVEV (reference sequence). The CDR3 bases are TGTGCCAGCAGTCTTGAAGGCAGGGGGTGGACTGAAGCTTTCTTT. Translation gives CASSLEGRGWTEAFF.

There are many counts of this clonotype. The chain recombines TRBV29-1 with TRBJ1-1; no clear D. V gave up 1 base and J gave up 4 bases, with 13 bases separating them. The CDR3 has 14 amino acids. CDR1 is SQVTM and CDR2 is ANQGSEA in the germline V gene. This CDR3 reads CSVEVQGLSTEAFF. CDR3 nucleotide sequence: TGCAGCGTTGAAGTGCAAGGATTGAGCACTGAAGCTTTCTTT.

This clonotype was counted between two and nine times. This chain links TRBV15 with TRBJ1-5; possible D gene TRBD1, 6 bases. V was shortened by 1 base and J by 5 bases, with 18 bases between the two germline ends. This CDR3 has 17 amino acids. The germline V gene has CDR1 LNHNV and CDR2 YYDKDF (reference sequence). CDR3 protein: CATSRGRAGVIDQPQHF. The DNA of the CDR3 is TGTGCCACCAGCAGAGGTAGGGCAGGGGTTATCGATCAGCCCCAGCATTTT.